This T cell receptor (beta chain) was sequenced in a study of T cells in Graves' hyperthyroidism and ophthalmopathy. The CDR3 runs to 18 residues. V shed 1 base, J shed 0 bases, and the junction held 10 bases outside the gene matches. Germline V gene lookup returns CDR1 SGHVS and CDR2 FNYEAQ. Findings and limits, study-wide: A 13 V-J signature model discriminated ophthalmopathy versus stable hyperthyroidism.

In this sample, this clonotype turned up many times. Its target is unknown. RNA transcripts provided the source from which TCR beta CDR3 regions were amplified. The HTBI primer set drove a first-round RT-PCR of the TCR CDR3. TCRdb analysed the multiplex PCR reads with MiXCR anew, one entry per CDR3 protein. Of some 700,000 distinct CDR3 sequences listed, around 15% are singletons. V usage is TRBV7-6 and J usage is TRBJ1-1; TRBD1 matches at 8 bases. Sequencing used blood. The TCR was taken from a man aged 45-65 years with Graves' hyperthyroidism. The CDR3: CASSLGPANRGMNTEAFF. In DNA, the CDR3 is TGTGCCAGCAGCTTAGGCCCCGCAAACAGGGGGATGAACACTGAAGCTTTCTTT.